The clone carrying this T cell receptor (beta chain) has a handful of counts. The sample is drawn from a study of molecular identifiers for immune sequencing clone quantification. About the study: The replicate experiment used RNA from approximately 20,000 or 100,000 naive CD8 cells. This RNA was split into five aliquots, and four of them were sequenced.

Previously described methods and listed TCR primers were used for bulk TCR libraries. A single record per CDR3 protein comes from TCRdb applying MiXCR to the PCR reads. The sample lists hundreds of thousands of distinct CDR3 sequences, about 25% occurring once. Naive CD8 T cells, phenotype CD8+CD4-CCR7+CD45RA+, were sorted. The ends lost 4 bases at V and 2 bases at J; junction bases unmatched: 11. Per germline, CDR1 SGHNT and CDR2 YYREEE (reference sequence). The CDR3 extends over 16 amino acids. The chain employs TRBV5-4 and TRBJ1-2; TRBD1 matches at 7 bases. Sequencing was done on a sample of naive CD8+ T cells from blood, with Jurkat cell RNA spiked in. Subset of the sample: FACS-sorted CD8+CD4-CCR7+CD45RA+ naive T cells. This receptor was obtained from a human donor in good health. Some libraries in this study had Jurkat cell RNA spiked in. CDR3 DNA sequence: TGTGCCAGCAGCCCAAAGGGACAGACTAACAACTATGGCTACACCTTC. Its translation is CASSPKGQTNNYGYTF. Together with reference TRBV5-4 and TRBJ1-2, the CDR3 gives the full variable domain: ETGVTQSPTHLIKTRGQQVTLRCSSQSGHNTVSWYQQALGQGPQFIFQYYREEENGRGNFPPRFSGLQFPNYSSELNVNALELDDSALYLCASSPKGQTNNYGYTFGSGTRLTVV.